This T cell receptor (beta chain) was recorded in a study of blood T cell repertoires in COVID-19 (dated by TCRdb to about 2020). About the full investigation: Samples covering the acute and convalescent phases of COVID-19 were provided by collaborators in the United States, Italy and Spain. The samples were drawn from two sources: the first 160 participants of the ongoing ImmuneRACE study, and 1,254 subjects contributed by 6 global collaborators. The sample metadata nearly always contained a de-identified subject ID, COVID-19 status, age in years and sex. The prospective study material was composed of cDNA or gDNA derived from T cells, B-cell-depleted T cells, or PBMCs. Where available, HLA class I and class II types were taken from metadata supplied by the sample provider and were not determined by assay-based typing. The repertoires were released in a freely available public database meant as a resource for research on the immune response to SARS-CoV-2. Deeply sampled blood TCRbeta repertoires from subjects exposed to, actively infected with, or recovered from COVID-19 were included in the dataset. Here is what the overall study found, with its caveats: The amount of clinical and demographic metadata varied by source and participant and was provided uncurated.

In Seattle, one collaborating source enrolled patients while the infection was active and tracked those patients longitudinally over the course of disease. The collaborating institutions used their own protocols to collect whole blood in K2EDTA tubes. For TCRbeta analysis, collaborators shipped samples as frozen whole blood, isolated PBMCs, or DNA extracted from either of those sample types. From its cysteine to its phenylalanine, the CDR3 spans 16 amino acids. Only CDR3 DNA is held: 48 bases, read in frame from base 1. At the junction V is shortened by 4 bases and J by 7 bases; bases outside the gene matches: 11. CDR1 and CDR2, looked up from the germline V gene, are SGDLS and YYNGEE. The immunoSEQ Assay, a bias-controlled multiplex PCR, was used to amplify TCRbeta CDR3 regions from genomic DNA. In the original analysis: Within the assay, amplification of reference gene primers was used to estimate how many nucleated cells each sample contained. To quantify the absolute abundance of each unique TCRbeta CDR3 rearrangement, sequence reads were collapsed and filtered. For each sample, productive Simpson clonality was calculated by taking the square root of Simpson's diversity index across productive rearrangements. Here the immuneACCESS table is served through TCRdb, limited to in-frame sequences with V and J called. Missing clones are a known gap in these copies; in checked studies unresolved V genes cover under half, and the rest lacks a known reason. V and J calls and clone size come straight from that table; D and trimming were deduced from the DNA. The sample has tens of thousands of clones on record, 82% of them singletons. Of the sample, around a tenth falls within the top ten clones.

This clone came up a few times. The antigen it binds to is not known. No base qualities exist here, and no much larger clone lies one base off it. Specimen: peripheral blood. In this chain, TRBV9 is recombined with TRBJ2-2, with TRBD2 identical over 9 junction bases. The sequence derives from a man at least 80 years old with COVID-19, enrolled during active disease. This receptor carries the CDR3 CASSPRSGRDGGELFF. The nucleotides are TGTGCCAGCAGCCCCCGTAGCGGGAGAGATGGCGGGGAGCTGTTTTTT.